Below are 19 T cell receptor beta chains sequenced from a single sample in a study of blood T cell repertoires in COVID-19. The protocol was immunoSEQ multiplex PCR, while the TCRdb copy is restricted to in-frame clones and leaves out a portion. Of under 100,000 clones listed, more than 75% are singletons. Sequencing was performed on peripheral blood. All receptors derive from a human donor in a cohort sampled during active COVID-19.

The gene calls are TRBV6-6 and TRBJ2-4; 13 positions agree with TRBD2. The ends lost 0 bases at V and 7 bases at J; junction bases unmatched: 0. Germline V gene lookup returns CDR1 MNHNY and CDR2 SVGAGI (reference sequence). The length of the CDR3 is 15 residues. The CDR3 sequence is CASSYSTSGGNIQYF. As DNA, the CDR3 is TGTGCCAGCAGTTACTCGACTAGCGGGGGGAACATTCAGTACTTC.

CDR3: CASSSGLAGGPGETQYF. CDR3 bases: TGTGCCAGCAGTTCGGGACTAGCGGGGGGGCCGGGAGAGACCCAGTACTTC. The chain couples TRBV2 to TRBJ2-5; 16 bases align to TRBD2. CDR1 is SNHLY, CDR2 FYNNEI, per germline. V was clipped by 5 bases and J by 4 bases; unmatched bases: 7. CDR3 size: 17 residues.

This chain uses TRBV9 with TRBJ2-1; D perhaps matches TRBD1 (5 bases). The CDR3 covers 14 residues. Trimming took 7 bases from V and 0 from J, leaving 11 bases between them. The germline CDR1 and CDR2 sequences are SGDLS and YYNGEE. CDR3 in DNA: TGTGCCAGCGCCCAGGGAAGCTCCTACAATGAGCAGTTCTTC. It specifies CASAQGSSYNEQFF.

V is TRBV9 and J is TRBJ2-5; 11 nucleotides agree with TRBD2. The CDR3 consists of 15 residues. Germline lookup yields CDR1 SGDLS and CDR2 YYNGEE. V was clipped by 1 base and J by 7 bases; unmatched bases: 6. In nucleotides, the CDR3 is TGTGCCAGCAGCGTAACTAGCGGGGGCCAGGGGACCCAGTACTTC. Amino acid sequence: CASSVTSGGQGTQYF. Variable domain in full (rest from reference TRBV9 and TRBJ2-5): DSGVTQTPKHLITATGQRVTLRCSPRSGDLSVYWYQQSLDQGLQFLIQYYNGEERAKGNILERFSAQQFPDLHSELNLSSLELGDSALYFCASSVTSGGQGTQYFGPGTRLLVL.

The chain is built from TRBV7-8 and TRBJ2-1; 7 bases fit TRBD2. The CDR3 is made up of 16 amino acids. V trimming: 8 bases; J trimming: 2 bases; junction bases outside the gene matches: 12. The germline V gene encodes CDR1 SGHVS and CDR2 FQNEAQ. The CDR3 region is CASSPIVAGPYNEQFF. The CDR3 DNA is TGTGCCAGCTCCCCTATCGTAGCGGGCCCCTACAATGAGCAGTTCTTC.

The V gene is TRBV7-3, the J gene TRBJ2-7, with TRBD2 identical over 10 bases. This CDR3 spans 17 amino acids. Trimming cost V 5 bases and J 5 bases; bases outside gene matches: 15. Germline V lookup: CDR1 SGHTA, CDR2 FQGTGA. CDR3 coding DNA: TGTGCCAGCAGCAAAACGGGACTAGCGTCTGCTCAAGACGAGCAGTACTTC. Protein product: CASSKTGLASAQDEQYF.

The chain joins TRBV6-5 to TRBJ2-2; D might be TRBD2 (7 bases). The CDR3 extends over 15 amino acids. Germline CDR1 reads MNHEY; CDR2 reads SVGAGI. The V end lost 10 bases, the J end lost 5 bases, and 20 bases lay between the germline ends. In DNA form, the CDR3 reads TGTGCCACCATCCCTTGGCGGGGGCGAACCGGGGAGCTGTTTTTT. This codes for CATIPWRGRTGELFF.

The chain recombines TRBV5-1 with TRBJ1-4; D unclear. Germline V lookup: CDR1 SGHRS, CDR2 YFSETQ. CDR3 length: 14 amino acids. Trimming took off 4 bases at V and 0 bases at J, with 7 bases between the two ends. The CDR3: CASSQIATNEKLFF. The CDR3 DNA follows: TGCGCCAGCAGCCAAATAGCAACTAATGAAAAACTGTTTTTT.

The chain recombines TRBV28 with TRBJ2-5, with 10 bases fitting TRBD2. CDR1 and CDR2 (germline): MDHEN, SYDVKM. There are 14 residues in the CDR3. V was clipped by 8 bases and J by 4 bases; unmatched bases: 7. The CDR3 DNA reads TGTGCCAGCTCTAGCGGGGGTACGAGAGAGACCCAGTACTTC. Amino acid sequence: CASSSGGTRETQYF.

The CDR3 region has the DNA TGTGCCAGCAGCTTGTTTGGGCAGACCGGGGAGCTGTTTTTT. Its protein product is CASSLFGQTGELFF. The rearrangement links TRBV5-6 to TRBJ2-2; D is uncertain. V was shortened by 1 base and J by 5 bases, with 9 bases between the two germline ends. The CDR3 length is 14 residues. Germline V gene sequence: CDR1 SGHDT, CDR2 YYEEEE.

The chain recombines TRBV3-1 (or the pseudogene TRBV3-2) with TRBJ1-1, with 8 nucleotides matching TRBD1. Trimming took 1 base from V and 1 from J; bases not matched to a gene: 2. The CDR3 is 15 amino acids. Per germline, CDR1 LGHDT and CDR2 YNNKEL (reference sequence). For the CDR3, the DNA is TGTGCCAGCAGCCAAGTCGACAGGGGGAACACTGAAGCTTTCTTT. Translated: CASSQVDRGNTEAFF.

There are a few counts of this clone. The chain has TRBV5-6 and TRBJ1-6; 8 nucleotides line up with TRBD1. V gave up 5 bases and J gave up 10 bases; unmatched junction bases: 8. CDR1 is SGHDT, CDR2 YYEEEE, per germline. This CDR3 has 14 amino acids. CDR3 bases: TGTGCCAGCAGAACCGACAGGGGTCGGTCACCCCTCCACTTT. Amino acid sequence: CASRTDRGRSPLHF.

The V gene is TRBV19, the J gene TRBJ2-2; D ambiguous. Between the trimmed V and J ends, which lost 4 bases and 4 bases, there was a span of 4 bases. This CDR3 has 12 residues. Germline lookup yields CDR1 LNHDA and CDR2 SQIVND (reference sequence). The CDR3 sequence: CASSTFTGELFF. As DNA, the CDR3 is TGTGCCAGTAGTACGTTCACCGGGGAGCTGTTTTTT.

V gene TRBV19 combines with J gene TRBJ1-2; 8 nucleotides line up with TRBD1. The CDR3 loop spans 15 amino acids. Germline values: CDR1 LNHDA, CDR2 SQIVND (reference sequence). V dropped 4 bases and J dropped 0; count of bases not matched to a gene: 4. CDR3 DNA sequence: TGTGCCAGTAGTAGACAGGGGCCGTCTAACTATGGCTACACCTTC. Encoded protein: CASSRQGPSNYGYTF.

This chain links TRBV29-1 with TRBJ1-5; a weak D match, TRBD1 (5 bases). Germline V gene data show CDR1 as SQVTM and CDR2 as ANQGSEA. The ends were cut back, 8 bases at V and 0 bases at J, with 14 bases in the middle. CDR3 size: 14 residues. The DNA of the CDR3 is TGCAGCTGCGGGGGGGGTGATAGCAATCAGCCCCAGCATTTT. Translation: CSCGGGDSNQPQHF.

The V gene is TRBV28, the J gene TRBJ1-2; 8 positions agree with TRBD1. CDR3 length: 13 amino acids. Unmatched junction bases numbered 5, after V lost 6 bases and J lost 5 bases. Per germline, CDR1 MDHEN and CDR2 SYDVKM. The CDR3 region has the DNA TGTGCCAGCAGACCGACAGGGGAGTATGGCTACACCTTC. The encoded protein is CASRPTGEYGYTF.

The chain uses TRBV5-1 and TRBJ1-1; D unresolved. The CDR3 runs 13 residues. The ends were cut back, 0 bases at V and 5 bases at J, with 8 bases in the middle. CDR1 SGHRS and CDR2 YFSETQ come from the germline V gene. The CDR3 bases are TGCGCCAGCAGCTTGGATAGGGAGACTGAAGCTTTCTTT. Translating gives CASSLDRETEAFF.

The V and J genes are TRBV5-8 and TRBJ2-6; 8 bases align to TRBD1. The CDR3 spans 19 residues. Germline values: CDR1 SGHTS, CDR2 YDEGEE. Trimming cost V 3 bases and J 0 bases; bases outside gene matches: 11. The CDR3 DNA follows: TGTGCCAGCAGCTCGCCCGGACAGGGAATTTACTCTGGGGCCAACGTCCTGACTTTC. Protein sequence: CASSSPGQGIYSGANVLTF.

This sequence joins TRBV4-1 and TRBJ1-3; the match to TRBD1 covers 7 bases. The CDR3 spans 16 residues. The germline CDR1 and CDR2 sequences are MGHRA and YSYEKL. Trimming took 0 bases from V and 6 from J; bases not matched to a gene: 8. This chain's CDR3 is CASSQDRDSLANTIYF. Written as DNA, the CDR3 is TGCGCCAGCAGCCAAGATCGGGACAGTCTCGCAAACACCATATATTTT.